These 23 T cell receptor beta chains share one sample of origin, sequenced in a study of OX40 agonist ivuxolimab in advanced cancers. Assay used: immunoSEQ multiplex PCR; TCRdb lists only in-frame clones, some missing. The sample has approximately 100,000 clones; 87% are singletons. The input for sequencing was CD4+ or CD8+ T cells sorted from blood, taken in a trial of the OX40 agonist ivuxolimab. Every receptor here comes from an adult with an advanced solid tumor such as melanoma, head and neck, liver or kidney cancer.

As to this clone: Other DNA sequences in the sample encode the same CDR3. This chain joins TRBV18 and TRBJ1-1; D remains ambiguous. Trimming removed 4 bases at V and 1 base at J, with 7 bases between. The CDR3 has 13 amino acids. CDR1 is KGHSH, CDR2 LQKENI, per germline. CDR3 sequence: CASSRGRNTEAFF. The CDR3, as DNA: TGTGCCAGCTCACGGGGTAGGAACACTGAAGCTTTCTTT.

This clone was recorded a few times. The chain has TRBV27 and TRBJ1-5; D uncertain. Germline V gene data show CDR1 as MNHEY and CDR2 as SMNVEV (reference sequence). V was shortened by 5 bases and J by 3 bases, with 20 bases between the two germline ends. The CDR3 is made up of 17 amino acids. The CDR3 nucleotides are TGTGCCAGCAGTCCTAGTCAAGGTGTACTCCCCAATCAGCCCCAGCATTTT. Protein: CASSPSQGVLPNQPQHF.

The chain couples TRBV7-2 to TRBJ2-2; 7 bases are shared with TRBD1. The germline gives CDR1 SGHTA, CDR2 FQGNSA. The CDR3 sequence is 16 residues long. With 2 bases clipped from V and 1 base from J, the junction kept 4 bases outside the gene matches. In nucleotides, the CDR3 is TGTGCCAGCAGCTTAAGGGGGCACCTGAACACCGGGGAGCTGTTTTTT. Translating it yields CASSLRGHLNTGELFF.

The chain joins TRBV19 to TRBJ1-6, with TRBD1 identical over 11 bases. The CDR3 extends over 14 amino acids. Looked up from germline, CDR1 is LNHDA and CDR2 is SQIVND (reference sequence). J gave up 4 bases and V 10 bases, and 3 bases lay outside the gene matches. The CDR3 region has the DNA TGTGCCACGGACAGGGGGCAATATAATTCACCCCTCCACTTT. Amino acid sequence: CATDRGQYNSPLHF.

This chain uses TRBV5-5 with TRBJ2-7; 7 bases align to TRBD2. Germline V lookup: CDR1 SGHKS, CDR2 YYEKEE (reference sequence). Losses at the gene ends were 4 bases for V and 0 bases for J; bases not matched to a gene: 16. This CDR3 contains 18 residues. The CDR3 loop is CASSPRWGGSSFSYEQYF. In DNA, the CDR3 is TGTGCCAGCAGCCCACGGTGGGGGGGTTCCTCCTTCTCCTACGAGCAGTACTTC.

The chain carries TRBV4-2 and TRBJ1-3, with TRBD1 identical over 9 bases. Germline V gives CDR1 LGHNA, CDR2 YNFKEQ. The trim removed 5 bases at V and 4 bases at J, leaving 9 bases unmatched. The CDR3 length is 16 residues. The DNA of the CDR3 is TGTGCCAGCAGCGAAAGATTGGGACAGGGAGGAAACACCATATATTTT. The encoded protein is CASSERLGQGGNTIYF.

The chain is built from TRBV6-6 and TRBJ2-7; no clear D gene. The CDR3 is made up of 15 amino acids. Trimming removed 6 bases from V and 0 bases from J, with 15 bases in between. Germline CDR1 and CDR2: MNHNY and SVGAGI (reference sequence). In DNA, the CDR3 is TGTGCCAGCAGCCTTGGTGGGCCCAGCTCCTACGAGCAGTACTTC. The encoded protein is CASSLGGPSSYEQYF.

V and J are TRBV6-1 and TRBJ2-1, with a tentative D call TRBD1 (6 bases). This CDR3 is 15 amino acids long. Germline values: CDR1 MNHNS, CDR2 SASEGT. V was trimmed by 1 base and J by 6 bases, leaving 13 bases between them. CDR3: CASSEGGLTSNEQFF. CDR3 in DNA: TGTGCCAGCAGTGAAGGGGGGCTGACCTCCAATGAGCAGTTCTTC.

The chain uses TRBV5-8 and TRBJ2-5, with 8 bases matching TRBD1. The CDR3 consists of 17 residues. Germline CDR1 reads SGHTS; CDR2 reads YDEGEE. V lost 3 bases and J lost 5; bases outside the gene matches: 15. The CDR3 reads CASSSGQGGRVMETQYF. The CDR3 coding sequence is TGTGCCAGCAGCTCCGGACAGGGCGGGCGAGTCATGGAGACCCAGTACTTC.

In DNA, the CDR3 is TGCGCCAGCAGCTTGAGTGAGGGTCGAGAGACCCAGTACTTC. It codes for CASSLSEGRETQYF. The chain links TRBV5-1 to TRBJ2-5; D may be TRBD2 (5 bases). Trimming took off 1 base at V and 4 bases at J, with 11 bases between the two ends. Germline loops: CDR1 SGHRS, CDR2 YFSETQ. CDR3 size: 14 residues.

In its sample, this clone was seen a few times. The chain joins TRBV5-1 to TRBJ1-1; D may be TRBD1 (6 bases). The V and J ends lost 4 bases and 3 bases respectively, with 10 bases between them. This CDR3 spans 13 amino acids. CDR1 SGHRS and CDR2 YFSETQ come from the germline V gene. The chain's CDR3 is CASSMRGDTEAFF. In DNA form, the CDR3 reads TGCGCCAGCAGCATGAGGGGGGACACTGAAGCTTTCTTT.

This clone came up once. V and J are TRBV5-1 and TRBJ2-3, with D possibly TRBD1 on 6 matching bases. The V gene's germline CDR1 is SGHRS and CDR2 YFSETQ. V lost 5 bases, J lost 3 bases, and 13 bases lay in between. This CDR3 is built from 14 residues. The CDR3 sequence is CASRSQGTTDTQYF. The CDR3 DNA reads as TGCGCCAGCAGATCGCAGGGGACAACAGATACGCAGTATTTT.

The chain carries TRBV5-1 and TRBJ1-1; D gene unclear. V lost 0 bases and J 2 bases, leaving 8 bases between the germline ends. Germline V gives CDR1 SGHRS, CDR2 YFSETQ. The CDR3 runs 14 residues. The CDR3 sequence is CASSLDTSNTEAFF. CDR3 nucleotides: TGCGCCAGCAGCTTGGACACGAGTAACACTGAAGCTTTCTTT.

This chain connects TRBV6-1 to TRBJ2-2; D is tentatively TRBD1 or TRBD2 (5 bases each). This CDR3 spans 17 amino acids. The germline V and J ends were trimmed by 2 bases and 4 bases, with 17 bases remaining between them. Germline assignment: CDR1 MNHNS and CDR2 SASEGT. In nucleotides, the CDR3 is TGTGCCAGCAGTGAAAAGGGGACGGCATTCTTCACCGGGGAGCTGTTTTTT. This encodes CASSEKGTAFFTGELFF.

The chain carries TRBV29-1 and TRBJ2-3; 7 bases are shared with TRBD1. Germline V gene lookup returns CDR1 SQVTM and CDR2 ANQGSEA. Trimming cost V 6 bases and J 2 bases; bases outside gene matches: 11. The CDR3 sequence is 15 residues long. The CDR3 spells CSVLNPGQTTDTQYF. CDR3 in DNA: TGCAGCGTGTTAAACCCGGGACAGACCACAGATACGCAGTATTTT.

A remark on this clone: Because the CDR3 is missing its conserved closing phenylalanine or tryptophan, this is likely a read error. This sequence joins TRBV10-2 and TRBJ1-6, with 7 nucleotides matching TRBD1. The length of the CDR3 is 13 residues. Germline trimming cut 6 bases from V and 10 bases from J; bases unmatched to any gene: 6. Germline CDR1 and CDR2: WSHSY and SAAADI. CDR3 amino acids: CASSRQGRSPLHL. As DNA, the CDR3 is TGCGCCAGCAGCCGACAGGGTAGATCACCCCTCCACCTT.

The V and J genes are TRBV9 and TRBJ2-5; the D call may be TRBD1 or TRBD2 (5 bases each). CDR1 and CDR2 (germline): SGDLS, YYNGEE. The CDR3 is 13 amino acids. V gave up 0 bases and J gave up 2 bases, with 5 bases separating them. CDR3 protein: CASSVGGQETQYF. CDR3 DNA sequence: TGTGCCAGCAGCGTAGGGGGGCAAGAGACCCAGTACTTC.

The chain carries TRBV6-6 and TRBJ1-2; 10 positions match TRBD1. Germline V lookup: CDR1 MNHNY, CDR2 SVGAGI (reference sequence). This CDR3 has 14 residues. Losses at the gene ends were 2 bases for V and 8 bases for J; bases not matched to a gene: 5. The CDR3 DNA follows: TGTGCCAGCAGTTACCGGGACAGGGGACGCGGCTACACCTTC. It encodes CASSYRDRGRGYTF.

J is TRBJ1-1 and V is TRBV12-2. TRBV12-2 counts as a pseudogene. CDR3 length: 19 residues. CDR3 sequence: CASRLAPGGATTMNTEAFF. CDR3 DNA: TGTGCAAGTCGCTTAGCCCCTGGCGGGGCTACTACAATGAACACTGAAGCTTTCTTT.

The rearrangement links TRBV2 to TRBJ1-2; unclear D gene. V was shortened by 3 bases and J by 4 bases, with 9 bases between the two germline ends. From germline, CDR1 is SNHLY and CDR2 FYNNEI. This CDR3 region has 13 residues. The CDR3 spells CASSDEGPYGYTF. The CDR3 DNA is TGTGCCAGCAGTGATGAGGGCCCCTATGGCTACACCTTC.

The chain uses TRBV7-9 and TRBJ2-3; D gene uncertain. CDR1 SEHNR and CDR2 FQNEAQ come from the germline V gene (reference sequence). The ends were cut back, 6 bases at V and 0 bases at J, with 16 bases in the middle. CDR3 length equals 16 residues. This chain's CDR3 is CASSPLALVSTDTQYF. The DNA for the CDR3 is TGTGCCAGCAGTCCCCTCGCTTTAGTGAGCACAGATACGCAGTATTTT.

Worth noting for this clone: This specimen includes other DNA sequences encoding the same CDR3. The chain combines TRBV5-1 with TRBJ2-4; TRBD2 is a possible D gene (7 bases). The V gene's germline CDR1 is SGHRS and CDR2 YFSETQ. V shed 4 bases and J shed 6 bases, with 17 bases lying between them. CDR3 length: 15 amino acids. CDR3 sequence (DNA): TGCGCCAGCAGCGGGGGGCGGGGGAGCCCAAACATTCAGTACTTC. This encodes CASSGGRGSPNIQYF.

This chain links TRBV10-3 with TRBJ1-3; no reliable D call. Germline V gene data show CDR1 as ENHRY and CDR2 as SYGVKD. The V end lost 5 bases, the J end lost 0 bases, and 11 bases lay between the germline ends. The CDR3 contains 15 residues. The CDR3 loop is CAISPSQSSGNTIYF. CDR3 coding DNA: TGTGCCATCAGTCCCTCTCAGAGCTCTGGAAACACCATATATTTT.